This T cell receptor (beta chain) is from a study of T cell responses to AZD1222 COVID-19 vaccine. Clones were sequenced by immunoSEQ multiplex PCR, and TCRdb holds only the in-frame ones, with some missing. The repertoire holds 90,000 to 150,000 clones, with approximately 87% as singletons. CDR1 and CDR2 from the germline V gene are SGHTA and FQGNSA. V lost 5 bases and J lost 7; bases outside the gene matches: 6. The CDR3 runs to 13 residues. Note on this clone: What it binds is not known.

Study-level findings and limits: Clonal diversity was possibly underestimated, and the donors were mostly white British, with more females.

The sequence was collected from an adult in good health. The sample consisted of peripheral blood, taken on day 0 of AZD1222 vaccination. The rearrangement joins TRBV7-2 to TRBJ2-5; 8 bases line up with TRBD2. CDR3: CASSATGLGTQYF. CDR3 in DNA: TGTGCCAGCAGCGCTACGGGACTAGGGACCCAGTACTTC.